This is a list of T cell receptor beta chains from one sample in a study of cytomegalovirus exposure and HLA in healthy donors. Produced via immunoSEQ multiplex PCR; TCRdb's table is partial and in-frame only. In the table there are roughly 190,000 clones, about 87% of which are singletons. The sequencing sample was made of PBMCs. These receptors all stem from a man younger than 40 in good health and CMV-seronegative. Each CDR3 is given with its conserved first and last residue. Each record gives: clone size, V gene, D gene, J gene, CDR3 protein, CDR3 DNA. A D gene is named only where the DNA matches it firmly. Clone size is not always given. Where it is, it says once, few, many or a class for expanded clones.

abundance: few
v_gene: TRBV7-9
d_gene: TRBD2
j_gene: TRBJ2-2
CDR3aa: CASSLLGPGGPGRTGELFF
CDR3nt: TGTGCCAGCAGCTTATTAGGGCCGGGAGGGCCCGGTAGGACCGGGGAGCTGTTTTTT

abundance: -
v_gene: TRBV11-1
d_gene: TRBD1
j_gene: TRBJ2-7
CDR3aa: CASLPDRGGEQYF
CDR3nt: TGTGCCAGCCTTCCGGACAGGGGAGGCGAGCAGTACTTC

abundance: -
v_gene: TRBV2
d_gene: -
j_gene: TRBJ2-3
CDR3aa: CASSRLAGGADTQYF
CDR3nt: TGTGCCAGCAGCCGACTAGCAGGGGGCGCAGATACGCAGTATTTT

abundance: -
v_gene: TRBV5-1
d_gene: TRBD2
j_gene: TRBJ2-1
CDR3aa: CASSPGLAVVWSYNEQFF
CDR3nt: TGCGCCAGCAGCCCAGGACTAGCGGTGGTTTGGTCCTACAATGAGCAGTTCTTC

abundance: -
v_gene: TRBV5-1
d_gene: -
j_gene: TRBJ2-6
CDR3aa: CASSLMSAGANVLTF
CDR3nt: TGCGCCAGCAGCCTGATGAGCGCTGGGGCCAACGTCCTGACTTTC

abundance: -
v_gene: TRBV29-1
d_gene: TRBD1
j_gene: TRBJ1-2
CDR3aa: CSAGQGNYGYTF
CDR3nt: TGCAGCGCCGGACAGGGAAACTATGGCTACACCTTC

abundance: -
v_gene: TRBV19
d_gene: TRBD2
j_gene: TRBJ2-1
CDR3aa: CASSIVGSGRYNGGEQFF
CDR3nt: TGTGCCAGTAGTATAGTGGGTAGCGGGAGGTACAATGGGGGAGAGCAGTTCTTC

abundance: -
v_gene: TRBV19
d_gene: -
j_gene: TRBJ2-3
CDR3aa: CASSIVAPLGDTQYF
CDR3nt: TGTGCCAGTAGTATAGTAGCGCCTTTGGGAGATACGCAGTATTTT

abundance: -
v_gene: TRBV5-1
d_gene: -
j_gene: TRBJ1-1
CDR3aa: CASSLGQEWSTEAFF
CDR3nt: TGCGCCAGCAGCTTGGGACAGGAGTGGTCCACTGAAGCTTTCTTT

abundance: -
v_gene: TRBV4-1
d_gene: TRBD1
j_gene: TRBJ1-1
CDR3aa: CASSQARQGMNTEAFF
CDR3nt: TGCGCCAGCAGCCAGGCTAGACAGGGGATGAACACTGAAGCTTTCTTT

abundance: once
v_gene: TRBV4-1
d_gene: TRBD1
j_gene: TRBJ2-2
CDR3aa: CASSRQGSHTGELFF
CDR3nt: TGCGCCAGCAGCCGACAGGGGTCCCACACCGGGGAGCTGTTTTTT

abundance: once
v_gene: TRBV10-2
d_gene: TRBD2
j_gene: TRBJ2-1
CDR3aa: CASSELNSGANEQFF
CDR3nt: TGCGCCAGCAGTGAGTTGAATAGCGGGGCCAATGAGCAGTTCTTC

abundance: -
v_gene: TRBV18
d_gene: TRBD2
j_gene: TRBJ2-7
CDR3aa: CASSPPGGDGYYEQYF
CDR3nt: TGTGCCAGCTCACCACCTGGGGGGGACGGTTACTACGAGCAGTACTTC

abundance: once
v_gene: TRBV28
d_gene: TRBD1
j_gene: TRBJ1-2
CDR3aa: CASSQPGQRNYGYTF
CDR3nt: TGTGCCAGCAGCCAACCGGGACAGAGGAACTATGGCTACACCTTC

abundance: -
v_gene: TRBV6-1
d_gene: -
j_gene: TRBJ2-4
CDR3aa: CASSASPGAASKNIQYF
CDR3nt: TGTGCCAGCAGTGCCTCCCCAGGGGCAGCATCCAAAAACATTCAGTACTTC

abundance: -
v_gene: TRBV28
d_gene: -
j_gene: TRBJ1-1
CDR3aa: CASTINPGGNTEAFF
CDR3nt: TGTGCCAGCACCATAAACCCGGGGGGGAACACTGAAGCTTTCTTT

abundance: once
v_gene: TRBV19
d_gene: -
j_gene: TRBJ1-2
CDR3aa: CASSMGTTGINYGYTF
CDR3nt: TGTGCCAGTAGTATGGGGACGACAGGAATTAACTATGGCTACACCTTC

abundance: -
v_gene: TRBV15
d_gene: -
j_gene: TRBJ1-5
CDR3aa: CATSRDQQPQHF
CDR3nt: TGTGCCACCAGCAGAGATCAGCAGCCCCAGCATTTT

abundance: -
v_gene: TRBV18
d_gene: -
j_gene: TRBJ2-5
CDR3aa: CASSPRGSETQYF
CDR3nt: TGTGCCAGCTCACCACGGGGCTCGGAGACCCAGTACTTC

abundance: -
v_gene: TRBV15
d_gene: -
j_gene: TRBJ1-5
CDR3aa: CATSRPGQRTQPQHF
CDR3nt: TGTGCCACCAGCAGACCGGGACAAAGAACACAGCCCCAGCATTTT

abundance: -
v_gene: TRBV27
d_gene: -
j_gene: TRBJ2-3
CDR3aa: CASSPTGFRRYF
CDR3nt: TGTGCCAGCAGTCCTACAGGGTTTCGCCGGTATTTT

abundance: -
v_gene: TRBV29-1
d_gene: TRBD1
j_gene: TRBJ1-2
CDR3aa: CSVGQGLGYGYTF
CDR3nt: TGCAGCGTCGGACAGGGACTTGGTTATGGCTACACCTTC

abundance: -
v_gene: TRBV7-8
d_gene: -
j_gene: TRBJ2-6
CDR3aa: CASSTPVNSGANGLTF
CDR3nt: TGTGCCAGCAGCACTCCCGTAAACTCTGGGGCCAACGGCCTGACTTTC

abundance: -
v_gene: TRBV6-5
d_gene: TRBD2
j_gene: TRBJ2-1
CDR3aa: CASKLAGGPTNEQFF
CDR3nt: TGTGCCAGCAAACTAGCGGGAGGGCCGACAAATGAGCAGTTCTTC

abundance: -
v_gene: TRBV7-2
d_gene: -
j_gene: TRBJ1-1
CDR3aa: CASRRGGATEAFF
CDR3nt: TGTGCCAGCAGAAGGGGCGGAGCGACTGAAGCTTTCTTT

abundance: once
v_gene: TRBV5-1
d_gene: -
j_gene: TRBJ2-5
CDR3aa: CASSFGGGLVGETQYF
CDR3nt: TGCGCCAGCAGCTTTGGCGGGGGCCTAGTCGGCGAGACCCAGTACTTC

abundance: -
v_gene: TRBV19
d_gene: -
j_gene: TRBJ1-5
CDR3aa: CASSTDRLQPQHF
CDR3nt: TGTGCCAGTAGTACCGACAGACTTCAGCCCCAGCATTTT

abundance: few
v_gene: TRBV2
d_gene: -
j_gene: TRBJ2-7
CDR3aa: CASRERQAGAYEQYF
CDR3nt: TGTGCCAGCAGGGAGAGACAGGCGGGCGCCTACGAGCAGTACTTC

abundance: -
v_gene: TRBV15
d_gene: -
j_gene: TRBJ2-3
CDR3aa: CATRYQITDTQYF
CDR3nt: TGTGCCACCAGGTATCAGATCACAGATACGCAGTATTTT

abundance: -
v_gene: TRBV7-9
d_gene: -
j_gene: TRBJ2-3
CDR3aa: CASSPVRGLTDTQYF
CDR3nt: TGTGCCAGCAGCCCCGTCCGGGGTTTAACAGATACGCAGTATTTT

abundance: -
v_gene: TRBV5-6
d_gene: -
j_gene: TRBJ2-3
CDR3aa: CASSFWIVARSTDTQYF
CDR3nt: TGTGCCAGCAGCTTTTGGATTGTAGCGCGTAGCACAGATACGCAGTATTTT

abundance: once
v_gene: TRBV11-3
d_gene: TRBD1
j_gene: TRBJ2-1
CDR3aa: CASSSHSTGGNEQFF
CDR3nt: TGTGCCAGCAGCTCTCATTCAACAGGGGGGAATGAGCAGTTCTTC

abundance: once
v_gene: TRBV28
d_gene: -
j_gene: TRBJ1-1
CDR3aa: CASRMGGTEAFF
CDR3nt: TGTGCCAGCAGGATGGGGGGCACTGAAGCTTTCTTT

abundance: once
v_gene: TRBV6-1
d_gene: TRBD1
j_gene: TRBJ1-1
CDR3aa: CASSDLEDRLNTEAFF
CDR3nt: TGTGCCAGCAGTGACCTAGAGGACAGGCTGAACACTGAAGCTTTCTTT

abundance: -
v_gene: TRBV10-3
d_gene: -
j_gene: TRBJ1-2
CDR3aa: CAISDPETANYGYTF
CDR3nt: TGTGCCATCAGTGACCCCGAGACAGCTAACTATGGCTACACCTTC

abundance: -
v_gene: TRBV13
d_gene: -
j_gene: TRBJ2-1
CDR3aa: CASSSLLEGFGQFF
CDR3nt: TGTGCCAGCAGCTCGCTACTGGAGGGGTTCGGGCAGTTCTTC

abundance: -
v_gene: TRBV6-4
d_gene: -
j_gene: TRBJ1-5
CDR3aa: CASSDFLISNQPQHF
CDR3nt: TGTGCCAGCAGTGACTTTCTTATCAGCAATCAGCCCCAGCATTTT

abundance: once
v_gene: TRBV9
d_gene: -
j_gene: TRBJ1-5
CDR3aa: CASIQLSHSNQPQHF
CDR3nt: TGTGCCAGCATCCAGTTAAGTCATAGCAATCAGCCCCAGCATTTT

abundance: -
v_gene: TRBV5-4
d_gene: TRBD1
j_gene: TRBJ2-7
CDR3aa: CASSGSGTGGGEQYF
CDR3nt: TGTGCCAGCAGCGGATCCGGGACAGGGGGCGGCGAGCAGTACTTC

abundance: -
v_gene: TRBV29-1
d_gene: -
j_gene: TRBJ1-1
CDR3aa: CSVGRESNTEAFF
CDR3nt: TGCAGCGTTGGGAGGGAATCGAACACTGAAGCTTTCTTT

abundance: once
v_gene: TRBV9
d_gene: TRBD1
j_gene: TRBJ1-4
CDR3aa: CASSVGTGLNEKLFF
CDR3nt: TGTGCCAGCAGCGTAGGGACAGGTCTTAATGAAAAACTGTTTTTT

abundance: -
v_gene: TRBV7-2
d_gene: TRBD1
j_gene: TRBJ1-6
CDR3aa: CASSGGQWGISPLHF
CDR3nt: TGTGCCAGCAGCGGGGGACAGTGGGGGATATCACCCCTCCACTTT

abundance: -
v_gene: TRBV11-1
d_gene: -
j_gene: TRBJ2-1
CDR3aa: CASSFTTPPNEQFF
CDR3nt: TGTGCCAGCAGCTTCACAACCCCCCCGAATGAGCAGTTCTTC

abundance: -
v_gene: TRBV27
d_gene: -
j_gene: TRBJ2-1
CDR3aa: CASSLAGRSYNEQFF
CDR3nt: TGTGCCAGCAGTTTGGCAGGGCGGTCCTACAATGAGCAGTTCTTC

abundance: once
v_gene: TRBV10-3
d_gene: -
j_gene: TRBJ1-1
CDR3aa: CAISDGVDSTEAFF
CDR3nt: TGTGCCATCAGTGACGGGGTGGACAGCACTGAAGCTTTCTTT

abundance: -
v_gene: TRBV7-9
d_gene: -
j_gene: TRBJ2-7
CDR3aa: CASSLYSGANYEQYF
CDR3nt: TGTGCCAGCAGCTTGTATAGCGGAGCGAACTACGAGCAGTACTTC

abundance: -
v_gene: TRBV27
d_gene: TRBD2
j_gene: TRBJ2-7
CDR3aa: CATRTSGPTYEQYF
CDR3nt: TGTGCCACCAGGACTAGCGGGCCAACCTACGAGCAGTACTTC

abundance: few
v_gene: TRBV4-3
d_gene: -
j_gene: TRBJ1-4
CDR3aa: CASSLRQATNEKLFF
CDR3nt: TGCGCCAGCAGCCTCAGACAGGCAACTAATGAAAAACTGTTTTTT

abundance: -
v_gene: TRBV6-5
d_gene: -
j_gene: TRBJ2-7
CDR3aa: CASSYRYQDTYEQYF
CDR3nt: TGTGCCAGCAGTTACCGATACCAGGATACCTACGAGCAGTACTTC

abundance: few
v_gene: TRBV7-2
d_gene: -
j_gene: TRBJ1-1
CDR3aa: CASSFGGTLNTEAFF
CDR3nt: TGTGCCAGCAGCTTCGGCGGGACTTTGAACACTGAAGCTTTCTTT

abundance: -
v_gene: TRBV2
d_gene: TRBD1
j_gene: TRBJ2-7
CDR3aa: CASSDWDRELSREQYF
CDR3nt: TGTGCCAGCAGTGATTGGGACAGGGAACTTAGTCGCGAGCAGTACTTC

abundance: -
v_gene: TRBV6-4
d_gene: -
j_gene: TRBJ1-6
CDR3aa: CASSEQGYNSPLHF
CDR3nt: TGTGCCAGCAGTGAACAGGGATATAATTCACCCCTCCACTTT

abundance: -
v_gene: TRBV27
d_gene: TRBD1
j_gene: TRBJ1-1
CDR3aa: CASRWTGRGNTEAFF
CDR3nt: TGTGCCAGCAGGTGGACAGGGAGAGGGAACACTGAAGCTTTCTTT

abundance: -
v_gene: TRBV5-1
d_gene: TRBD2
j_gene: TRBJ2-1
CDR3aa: CASSLGIAGGGEQFF
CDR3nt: TGCGCCAGCAGCTTAGGGATAGCGGGAGGTGGTGAGCAGTTCTTC

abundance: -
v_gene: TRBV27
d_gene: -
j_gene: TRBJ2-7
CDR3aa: CASSRSGQWEQYF
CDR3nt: TGTGCCAGCAGTCGGTCAGGGCAGTGGGAGCAGTACTTC

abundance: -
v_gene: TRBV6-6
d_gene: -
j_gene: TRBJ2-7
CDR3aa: CASSYLAAYEQYF
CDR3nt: TGTGCCAGCAGTTACTTGGCAGCCTACGAGCAGTACTTC

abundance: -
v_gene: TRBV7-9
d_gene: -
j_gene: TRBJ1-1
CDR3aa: CASSADSFKNTEAFF
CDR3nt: TGTGCCAGCAGCGCAGACAGTTTCAAGAACACTGAAGCTTTCTTT

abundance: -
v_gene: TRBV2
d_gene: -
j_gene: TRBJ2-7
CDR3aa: CASVSQVITEQYF
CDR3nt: TGTGCCAGCGTCAGCCAGGTGATTACGGAGCAGTACTTC

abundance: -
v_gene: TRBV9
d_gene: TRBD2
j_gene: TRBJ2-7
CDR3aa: CASSVLAGASTYEQYF
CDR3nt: TGTGCCAGCAGCGTACTAGCGGGAGCCTCGACCTACGAGCAGTACTTC